In its sample, the clone carrying this T cell receptor (beta chain) was seen many times. This sample was taken from a study of response to subunit inactivated influenza vaccine. Germline V gene sequence: CDR1 MNHEY, CDR2 SVGAGI. The V segment lost 3 bases and the J segment 0 bases; nucleotides outside the gene matches: 5. This CDR3 comprises 16 residues. Each CDR3 protein gets one entry after TCRdb re-called the RT-PCR reads with MiXCR. The sample consists of 450,000 to 500,000 distinct CDR3 sequences, about a tenth of them appearing once. The chain carries TRBV6-5 and TRBJ2-3; 8 bases are shared with TRBD2. The origin of this receptor is a man aged 50-59 years who received an inactivated influenza vaccine. The source material was PBMCs from blood, sampled about 40 days after vaccination. The CDR3 protein is CASSYSASGSTDTQYF. The CDR3 nucleotides read TGTGCCAGCAGTTATTCGGCTAGCGGGAGCACAGATACGCAGTATTTT.